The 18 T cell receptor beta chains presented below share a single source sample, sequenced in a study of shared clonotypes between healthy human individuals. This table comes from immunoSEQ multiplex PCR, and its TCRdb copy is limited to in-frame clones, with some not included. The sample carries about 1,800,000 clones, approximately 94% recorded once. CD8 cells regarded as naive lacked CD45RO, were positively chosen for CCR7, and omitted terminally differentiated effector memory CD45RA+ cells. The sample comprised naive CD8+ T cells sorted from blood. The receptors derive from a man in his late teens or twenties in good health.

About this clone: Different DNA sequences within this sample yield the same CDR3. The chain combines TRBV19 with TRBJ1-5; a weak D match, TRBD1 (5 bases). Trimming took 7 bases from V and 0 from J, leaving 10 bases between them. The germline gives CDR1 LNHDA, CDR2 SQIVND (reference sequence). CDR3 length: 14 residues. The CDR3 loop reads CASMVRDSNQPQHF. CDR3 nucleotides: TGTGCCAGTATGGTCAGGGATAGCAATCAGCCCCAGCATTTT.

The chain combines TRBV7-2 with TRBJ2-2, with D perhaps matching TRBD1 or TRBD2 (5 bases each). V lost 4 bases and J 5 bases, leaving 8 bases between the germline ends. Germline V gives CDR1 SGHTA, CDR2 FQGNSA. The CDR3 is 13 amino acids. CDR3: CASSSGRTGELFF. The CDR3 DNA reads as TGTGCCAGCAGCTCGGGGCGTACCGGGGAGCTGTTTTTT.

CDR3 amino acids: CASGRRGWEQYF. CDR3 DNA sequence: TGTGCCAGCGGCAGACGGGGCTGGGAGCAGTACTTC. The gene calls are TRBV7-2 and TRBJ2-7, with D perhaps given as TRBD1 or TRBD2 (5 bases each). The CDR3 consists of 12 residues. V dropped 8 bases and J dropped 7 bases, with 15 bases sitting between them. The germline V gene encodes CDR1 SGHTA and CDR2 FQGNSA.

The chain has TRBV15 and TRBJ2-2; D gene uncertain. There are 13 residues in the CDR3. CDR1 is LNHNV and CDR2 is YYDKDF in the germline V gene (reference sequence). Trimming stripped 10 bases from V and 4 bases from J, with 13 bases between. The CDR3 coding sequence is TGTGCCATAGGTGGGCGCGTCACCGGGGAGCTGTTTTTT. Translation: CAIGGRVTGELFF.

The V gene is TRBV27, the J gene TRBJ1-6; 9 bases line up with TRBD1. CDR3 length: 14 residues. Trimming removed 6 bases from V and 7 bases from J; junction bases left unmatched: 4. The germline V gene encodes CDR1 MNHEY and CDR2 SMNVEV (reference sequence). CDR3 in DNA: TGTGCCAGCAGAATTGGACAGGGGAATTCACCCCTCCACTTT. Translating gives CASRIGQGNSPLHF.

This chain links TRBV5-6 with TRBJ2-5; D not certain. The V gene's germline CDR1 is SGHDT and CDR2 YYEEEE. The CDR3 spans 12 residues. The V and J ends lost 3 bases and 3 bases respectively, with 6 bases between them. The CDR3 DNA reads TGTGCCAGCAGCTGGACCAAAGAGACCCAGTACTTC. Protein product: CASSWTKETQYF.

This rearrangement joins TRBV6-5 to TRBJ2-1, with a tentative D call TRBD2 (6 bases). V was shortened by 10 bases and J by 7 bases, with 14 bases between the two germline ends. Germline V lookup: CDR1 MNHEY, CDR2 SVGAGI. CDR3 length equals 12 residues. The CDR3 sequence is CATTLGGNEQFF. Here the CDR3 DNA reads TGTGCCACCACATTGGGGGGAAATGAGCAGTTCTTC.

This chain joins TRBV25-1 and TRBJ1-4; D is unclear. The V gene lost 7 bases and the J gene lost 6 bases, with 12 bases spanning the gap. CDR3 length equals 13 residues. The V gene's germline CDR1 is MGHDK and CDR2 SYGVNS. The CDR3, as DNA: TGTGCCAGCAAACCGGGTTTAGATGAAAAACTGTTTTTT. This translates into CASKPGLDEKLFF.

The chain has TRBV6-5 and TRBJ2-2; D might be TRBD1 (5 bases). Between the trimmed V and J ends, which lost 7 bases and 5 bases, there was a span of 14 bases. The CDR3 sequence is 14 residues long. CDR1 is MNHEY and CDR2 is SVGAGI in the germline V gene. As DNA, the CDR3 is TGTGCCAGCACCATAAGCAGGGAAACCGGGGAGCTGTTTTTT. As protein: CASTISRETGELFF.

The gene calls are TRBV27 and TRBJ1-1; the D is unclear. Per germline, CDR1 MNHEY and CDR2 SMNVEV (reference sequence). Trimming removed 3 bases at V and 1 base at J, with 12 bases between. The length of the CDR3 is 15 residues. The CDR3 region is CASSFIGPKNTEAFF. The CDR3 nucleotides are TGTGCCAGCAGTTTTATCGGGCCCAAGAACACTGAAGCTTTCTTT.

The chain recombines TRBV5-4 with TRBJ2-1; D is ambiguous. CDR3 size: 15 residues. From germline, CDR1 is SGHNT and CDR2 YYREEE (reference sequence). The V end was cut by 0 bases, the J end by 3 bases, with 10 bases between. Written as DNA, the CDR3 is TGTGCCAGCAGCTTGGACCCATCCCTCTACAATGAGCAGTTCTTC. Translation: CASSLDPSLYNEQFF.

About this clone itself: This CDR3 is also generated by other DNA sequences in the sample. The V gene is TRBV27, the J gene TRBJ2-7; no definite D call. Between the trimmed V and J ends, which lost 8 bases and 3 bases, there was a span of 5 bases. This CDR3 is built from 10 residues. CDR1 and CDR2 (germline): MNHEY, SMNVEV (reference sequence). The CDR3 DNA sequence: TGTGCCAGCGGGTTCTACGAGCAGTACTTC. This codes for CASGFYEQYF.

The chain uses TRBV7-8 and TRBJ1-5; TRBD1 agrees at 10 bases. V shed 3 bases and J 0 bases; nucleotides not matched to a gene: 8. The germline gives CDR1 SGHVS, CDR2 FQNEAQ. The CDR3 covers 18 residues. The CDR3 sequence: CASSFDRDRGPSNQPQHF. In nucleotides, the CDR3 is TGTGCCAGCAGCTTCGACCGGGACAGGGGCCCTAGCAATCAGCCCCAGCATTTT. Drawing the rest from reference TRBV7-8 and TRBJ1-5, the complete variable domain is GAGVSQSPRYKVAKRGQDVALRCDPISGHVSLFWYQQALGQGPEFLTYFQNEAQLDKSGLPSDRFFAERPEGSVSTLKIQRTQQEDSAVYLCASSFDRDRGPSNQPQHFGDGTRLSIL.

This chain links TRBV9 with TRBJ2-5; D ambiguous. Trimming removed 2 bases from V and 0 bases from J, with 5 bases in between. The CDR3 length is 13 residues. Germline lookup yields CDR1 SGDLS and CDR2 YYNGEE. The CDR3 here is CASSVADQETQYF. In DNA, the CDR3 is TGTGCCAGCAGCGTGGCAGACCAAGAGACCCAGTACTTC.

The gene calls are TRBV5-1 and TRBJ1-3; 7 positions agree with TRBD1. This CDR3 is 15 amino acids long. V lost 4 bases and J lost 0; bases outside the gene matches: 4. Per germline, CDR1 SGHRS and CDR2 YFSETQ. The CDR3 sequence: CASSPWDSSGNTIYF. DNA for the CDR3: TGCGCCAGCAGCCCCTGGGACAGCTCTGGAAACACCATATATTTT.

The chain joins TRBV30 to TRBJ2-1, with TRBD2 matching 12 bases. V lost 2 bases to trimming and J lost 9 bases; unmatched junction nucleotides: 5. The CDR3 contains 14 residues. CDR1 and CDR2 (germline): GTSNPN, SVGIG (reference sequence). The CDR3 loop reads CAWSLTSGGGEQFF. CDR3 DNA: TGTGCCTGGAGTTTGACTAGCGGGGGTGGTGAGCAGTTCTTC.

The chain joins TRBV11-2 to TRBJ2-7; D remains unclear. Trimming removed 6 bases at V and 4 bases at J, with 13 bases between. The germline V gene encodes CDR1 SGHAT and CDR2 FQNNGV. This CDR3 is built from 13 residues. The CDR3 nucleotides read TGTGCCAGCAGAATGCCGGATGGGTACGAGCAGTACTTC. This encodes CASRMPDGYEQYF. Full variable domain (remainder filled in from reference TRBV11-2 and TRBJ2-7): EAGVAQSPRYKIIEKRQSVAFWCNPISGHATLYWYQQILGQGPKLLIQFQNNGVVDDSQLPKDRFSAERLKGVDSTLKIQPAKLEDSAVYLCASRMPDGYEQYFGPGTRLTVT.

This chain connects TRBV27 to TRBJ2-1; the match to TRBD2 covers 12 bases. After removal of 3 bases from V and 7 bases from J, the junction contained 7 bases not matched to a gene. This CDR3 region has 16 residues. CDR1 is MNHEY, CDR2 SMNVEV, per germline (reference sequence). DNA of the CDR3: TGTGCCAGCAGTTTCCCTAGCGGGGGGGCGGTGAATGAGCAGTTCTTC. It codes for CASSFPSGGAVNEQFF.